Sequencing of this T cell receptor (beta chain) was carried out in a study of T-cell reconstitution after alpha-beta-depleted transplantation in children. Study outcomes and limitations: The authors attributed T-cell counts and diversity one year after transplant mostly to newly produced T cells. Reportedly, roughly two months post-transplant, alpha-beta T cells arose from several hundred expanded graft clones. Recipient T cells and thymic progenitors that survived gave rise to the high TCRbeta diversity observed at day 60 in some patients.

This clonotype appeared a few times. What it binds is unknown. Unique molecular identifiers were incorporated when the TCRbeta library was constructed. TCRdb called the PCR reads again in MiXCR, with one record for every CDR3 protein. The sample lists tens of thousands of distinct CDR3 sequences, approximately 6.1% occurring once. The sample in question was PBMCs, mostly from graft donor cells, obtained 60 days after TCRalphabeta/CD19-depleted stem cell transplant. This clonotype was sampled from a female patient aged 2-9 years who had a stem cell transplant for aplastic anemia, so the T cells may come from the graft donor.

CDR3 sequence: CASSQDVWGLSGDEQFF. For the CDR3, the DNA is TGCGCCAGCAGCCAAGATGTTTGGGGCCTCTCGGGGGATGAGCAGTTCTTC. The V gene is TRBV4-1, the J gene TRBJ2-1, with TRBD2 as a possible D gene (6 bases). The CDR3 extends over 17 amino acids. Trimming removed 0 bases at V and 8 bases at J, with 20 bases between. Germline V lookup: CDR1 MGHRA, CDR2 YSYEKL.